This T cell receptor beta chain was obtained from a study of T cells in Graves' hyperthyroidism and ophthalmopathy. V was trimmed by 5 bases and J by 3 bases, leaving 11 bases between them. The CDR3 is made up of 14 amino acids. Germline values: CDR1 MDHEN, CDR2 SYDVKM. It was RNA transcripts that yielded the amplified TCR beta CDR3 regions. Carried out on the TCR CDR3, a first-round RT-PCR used the HTBI primer set. Via MiXCR, TCRdb re-called the multiplex PCR reads, giving one row per CDR3 protein. This table holds 150,000 or so distinct CDR3 sequences, about 9.4% found once. This clonotype was seen at least ten times.

The source material was blood. This chain joins TRBV28 and TRBJ2-4, with D possibly being TRBD1 (5 bases). The receptor's source is a woman aged 18-29 years with Graves' hyperthyroidism that later progressed to Graves' ophthalmopathy. The CDR3 region is CASSPDSNKNIQYF. The CDR3 DNA follows: TGTGCCAGCAGTCCCGACAGCAACAAAAACATTCAGTACTTC.